The rows below give T cell receptor beta chains drawn from one sample of a study of vaccination and CD4 T cells after COVID-19. MiXCR, run by TCRdb on the PCR reads, gives a single entry per CDR3 protein. The table has fewer than 20,000 distinct CDR3 sequences, roughly 49% seen once. Antigens for these TCRs are unknown. Source: CD4+ T cells from blood, cultured in vitro, taken before SARS-CoV-2 vaccination. These receptors all come from a human donor who had recovered from COVID-19. The conserved cysteine and the conserved F or W are not part of the CDR3 here. Each record gives: clone size, V gene, J gene, D gene, CDR3 protein. A D gene is named only where the DNA matches it firmly. Expanded clones get a size class; other rows say once, few or many, or leave the size out.

>few|TRBV27|TRBJ1-5|-
ASSLRQGNQPQH
>-|TRBV24-1|TRBJ2-3|TRBD2
ATSDDGPSGGETDTQY
>few|TRBV20-1|TRBJ1-5|-
SARDIGNQPQH
>few|TRBV2|TRBJ1-2|-
ASILGRGNYGYT
>-|TRBV25-1|TRBJ2-5|-
ASRGTPQETQY
>-|TRBV6-5|TRBJ2-2|-
ASSFRNTGELF
>-|TRBV7-9|TRBJ1-2|-
ASSLEKGLYGYT
>-|TRBV7-8|TRBJ2-5|TRBD2
ASSPSASGQETQY
>-|TRBV11-2|TRBJ1-1|-
ASSLAGMNTEAF
>-|TRBV19|TRBJ2-7|-
ASRRIPDTAYEQY
>-|TRBV7-9|TRBJ1-2|-
ASSVTEAYGYT
>-|TRBV6-1|TRBJ2-3|TRBD2
AILAGGQDTQY
>few|TRBV6-1|TRBJ2-7|-
ASLFSGLFEQY
>-|TRBV6-1|TRBJ1-5|-
ASSQNGDTQH
>medium-sized|TRBV20-1|TRBJ1-6|-
SAGGGAGSSYNSPLH
>-|TRBV7-6|TRBJ2-2|TRBD2
ASSARTSGGPNTGELF
>-|TRBV27|TRBJ2-7|TRBD1
ASRETGGRYEQY
>once|TRBV6-2/TRBV6-3|TRBJ2-7|-
ASSYHTGAGYSYEQY
>-|TRBV11-3|TRBJ2-5|-
ASSFSRSQETQY
>-|TRBV7-6|TRBJ2-3|-
ASSARGDPTDTQY
>few|TRBV19|TRBJ1-5|-
ASSIGLHSNQPQH
>-|TRBV7-2|TRBJ2-7|TRBD2
ASSRLAGDDEQY
>medium-sized|TRBV20-1|TRBJ1-2|-
SAPTPSTLNYGYT
>few|TRBV7-6|TRBJ1-3|-
ASSLRSRTGNTIY